A selection of T cell receptor beta chains follows, all from one sample in a study of graft-versus-host responses after intestinal transplantation. Sequencing was performed with immunoSEQ multiplex PCR; in TCRdb, only in-frame clones are kept and a portion is missing. The data contain about 12,000 clones, roughly 80% of them singletons. Sequenced material: PBMCs, taken approximately 310 days after intestinal transplant. These receptor sequences come from a human patient who received an intestinal transplant, so some T cells may come from the graft donor. Both conserved end residues are part of each CDR3. Fields, in order: V gene, D gene, clone size, J gene, CDR3 DNA, CDR3 protein. D genes are given only for firm matches. Clone size appears in some rows only: once, few, many, or a class for an expanded clone.

TRBV11-3	NA	NA	TRBJ2-3	TGTGCCAGCAGCTCCCATAGCGGAGATACGCAGTATTTT	CASSSHSGDTQYF
TRBV5-1	TRBD2	NA	TRBJ2-3	TGCGCCAGCAGCTTTGCAGCGGGAACTTCCACAGATACGCAGTATTTT	CASSFAAGTSTDTQYF
TRBV2	NA	NA	TRBJ1-1	TGTGCCAGCCTACATATGGGTTCTCACACTGAAGCTTTCTTT	CASLHMGSHTEAFF
TRBV7-8	TRBD2	once	TRBJ2-1	TGTGCCAGCAGCTTCAGACTAGCGGGAATTTACAATGAGCAGTTCTTC	CASSFRLAGIYNEQFF
TRBV28	TRBD2	NA	TRBJ2-7	TGTGCCACCGAGAGCGGGACGAACTCCTACGAGCAGTACTTC	CATESGTNSYEQYF
TRBV5-1	NA	NA	TRBJ2-1	TGCGCCAGCAGCCGATCGTCTAGCTCCCCAACCAACAATGAGCAGTTCTTC	CASSRSSSSPTNNEQFF
TRBV5-8	NA	NA	TRBJ1-1	TGTGCCAGCAGCTTAGTCCCGACGAGACCCTTGAACACTGAAGCTTTCTTT	CASSLVPTRPLNTEAFF
TRBV7-3	TRBD2	NA	TRBJ2-7	TGTGCCAGCAGCTTAACCGGGACTAGCGCCTACGAGCAGTACTTC	CASSLTGTSAYEQYF
TRBV15	NA	NA	TRBJ2-5	TGTGCCACCAGCAATGGACACGAGACCCAGTACTTC	CATSNGHETQYF
TRBV9	NA	NA	TRBJ2-3	TGTGCCAGCAGCGTAGCATCAGATACGCAGTATTTT	CASSVASDTQYF
TRBV6-4	TRBD2	NA	TRBJ2-3	TGTGCCAGCAGCGCCGGGACTAGCTCCACAGATACGCAGTATTTT	CASSAGTSSTDTQYF
TRBV28	NA	NA	TRBJ2-7	TGTGCCAGCAACGGGGCCGCATACGAGCAGTACTTC	CASNGAAYEQYF
TRBV9	TRBD1	NA	TRBJ2-2	TGTGCCAGCAGCGGGGACAGGCGCACGAACACCGGGGAGCTGTTTTTT	CASSGDRRTNTGELFF
TRBV19	NA	NA	TRBJ1-2	TGTGCCAGTAGTATAGGAGGGACTAACTATGGCTACACCTTC	CASSIGGTNYGYTF
TRBV9	NA	NA	TRBJ2-7	TGTGCCAGCAGCGGACTTGGTTTTGACAGCTACGAGCAGTACTTC	CASSGLGFDSYEQYF
TRBV19	NA	NA	TRBJ1-2	TGTGCCAGTAGTATCATTTTGAGGGGCGGCTACACCTTC	CASSIILRGGYTF
TRBV28	NA	NA	TRBJ2-5	TGTGCCAGCATTCCCGGGACCGCGACGGAGACCCAGTACTTC	CASIPGTATETQYF
TRBV28	NA	NA	TRBJ2-5	TGTGCCAGCAGTTTGGTTACCGTTCTGAGAGAGACCCAGTACTTC	CASSLVTVLRETQYF
TRBV19	NA	few	TRBJ2-3	TGTGCCAGTAGTATGGGGGCCATCACAGATACGCAGTATTTT	CASSMGAITDTQYF
TRBV28	TRBD1	few	TRBJ2-4	TGTGCCAGCAGTTTATGGACAGGGGGCATAAACATTCAGTACTTC	CASSLWTGGINIQYF
TRBV7-2	NA	once	TRBJ2-3	TGTGCCAGCAGCTTAAGTGGGGTGGGTCCACGGGCAGATACGCAGTATTTT	CASSLSGVGPRADTQYF
TRBV30	TRBD2	NA	TRBJ2-7	TGTGCCTGGCGCATAGGACTAGGCCTCTCCTACGAGCAGTACTTC	CAWRIGLGLSYEQYF
TRBV4-1	TRBD2	NA	TRBJ2-1	TGCGCCAGCAGCCTTAGCGGGAGATCTGACAATGAGCAGTTCTTC	CASSLSGRSDNEQFF
TRBV10-3	TRBD1	NA	TRBJ1-3	TGTGCCATCAGTGAACGGTGGGGCAGGGGGTCTGAAAACACCATATATTTT	CAISERWGRGSENTIYF
TRBV19	NA	NA	TRBJ2-1	TGTGCCAGTAGTATTGCCCGCTTCCCTAGGAGGGGTTACAATGAGCAGTTCTTC	CASSIARFPRRGYNEQFF
TRBV19	TRBD1	NA	TRBJ2-3	TGTGCCAGTAGTCCCGAGACAGGGGCCCGGGATACGCAGTATTTT	CASSPETGARDTQYF
TRBV28	NA	NA	TRBJ2-7	TGTGCCAGCAGTTTATCGGGATCCCCCTACGAGCAGTACTTC	CASSLSGSPYEQYF
TRBV19	NA	NA	TRBJ2-7	TGTGCCAGTAGTATGCTAGCAGGCTACGAGCAGTACTTC	CASSMLAGYEQYF
TRBV7-2	NA	NA	TRBJ1-2	TGTGCCAGCAGCTTAGAGGGGGCTAACTATGGCTACACCTTC	CASSLEGANYGYTF
TRBV29-1	TRBD1	NA	TRBJ2-5	TGCAGCGTTGAGGACAGGACCCAAGAGACCCAGTACTTC	CSVEDRTQETQYF
TRBV7-2	TRBD1	few	TRBJ1-1	TGTGCCAGCAGCTTAGGACAGGGAGACACTGAAGCTTTCTTT	CASSLGQGDTEAFF
TRBV7-2	NA	NA	TRBJ2-1	TGTGCCAGCAGCTTAGATTGGTCCTACAATGAGCAGTTCTTC	CASSLDWSYNEQFF
TRBV11-2	TRBD1	NA	TRBJ2-7	TGTGCCAGCAGCGCGGGACAGGGGGACTACGAGCAGTACTTC	CASSAGQGDYEQYF
TRBV6-5	NA	once	TRBJ2-3	TGTGCCAGCAGTTACAGCGGCACAGATACGCAGTATTTT	CASSYSGTDTQYF
TRBV20-1	NA	NA	TRBJ1-1	TGCAGTGCTACAGGGAACACTGAAGCTTTCTTT	CSATGNTEAFF
TRBV28	NA	NA	TRBJ1-1	TGTGCCAGCAGTTTAAGGGAGTACACTGAAGCTTTCTTT	CASSLREYTEAFF
TRBV28	NA	NA	TRBJ2-1	TGTGCCAGCAGTTTAACTCGAGCCTACAATGAGCAGTTCTTC	CASSLTRAYNEQFF
TRBV7-2	NA	NA	TRBJ1-1	TGTGCCAGCAGCTTAAGCCCCACGAAGAGGAACACTGAAGCTTTCTTT	CASSLSPTKRNTEAFF
TRBV5-1	TRBD1	NA	TRBJ2-5	TGCGCCAGCAGCTTGGATGTCTTCCGGCCGGGACAGGGAGACGAGACCCAGTACTTC	CASSLDVFRPGQGDETQYF
TRBV4-2	TRBD2	NA	TRBJ2-7	TGTGCCAGCAGCCAAGTCCGACTAGCGGGAGTAAGAGAGCAGTACTTC	CASSQVRLAGVREQYF
TRBV19	NA	few	TRBJ1-4	TGTGCCAGTAGGGACCGAGTTGCAACTAATGAAAAACTGTTTTTT	CASRDRVATNEKLFF
TRBV9	NA	NA	TRBJ2-3	TGTGCCAGCAGCGTAGGAGGGAGCACAGATACGCAGTATTTT	CASSVGGSTDTQYF
TRBV19	NA	NA	TRBJ2-1	TGTGCCAGTAGGTCGCAGGCCTACAATGAGCAGTTCTTC	CASRSQAYNEQFF
TRBV11-2	TRBD1	few	TRBJ1-2	TGTGCCAGCAGCTTAGCCGGGACAGGGGTCTATGGCTACACCTTC	CASSLAGTGVYGYTF
TRBV28	NA	once	TRBJ1-6	TGTGCCAGCAGTCCTACCCAAGGGCCTCGTTTGCTCCACTTT	CASSPTQGPRLLHF
TRBV9	NA	NA	TRBJ2-7	TGTGCCAGCAGCGAGGGACTCTTTGCCCCGTACGAGCAGTACTTC	CASSEGLFAPYEQYF
TRBV12-5	TRBD2	NA	TRBJ2-3	TGTGCTAGTGCCGCTAGCGGGAAATCCCCCACAGATACGCAGTATTTT	CASAASGKSPTDTQYF
TRBV6-6	NA	NA	TRBJ2-3	TGTGCCAGCAGTTACGCCCAGGCCGGCACAGATACGCAGTATTTT	CASSYAQAGTDTQYF
TRBV9	TRBD2	NA	TRBJ2-1	TGTGCCAGCACCCCTAGCGGGAGGGCCGAAAATGAGCAGTTCTTC	CASTPSGRAENEQFF
TRBV2	NA	few	TRBJ2-7	TGTGCCACCCGAGAGTTCGGCGGACCGGTGTACGAGCAGTACTTC	CATREFGGPVYEQYF
TRBV15	NA	NA	TRBJ1-5	TGTGCCACCAGCACCTTCGGGGGAGATCAGCCCCAGCATTTT	CATSTFGGDQPQHF